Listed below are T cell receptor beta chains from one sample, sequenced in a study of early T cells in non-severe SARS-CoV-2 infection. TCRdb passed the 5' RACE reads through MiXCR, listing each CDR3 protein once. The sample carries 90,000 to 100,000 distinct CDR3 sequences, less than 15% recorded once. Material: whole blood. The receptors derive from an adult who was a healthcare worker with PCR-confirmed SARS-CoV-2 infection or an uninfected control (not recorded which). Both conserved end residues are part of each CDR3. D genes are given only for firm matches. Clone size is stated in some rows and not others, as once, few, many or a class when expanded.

CDR3 DNA: TGCGCCAGCAGCCAAAAAAGGGGGCAGTGGGGCTACGAGCAGTACTTC
CDR3 protein: CASSQKRGQWGYEQYF
J gene: TRBJ2-7
D gene: TRBD1
V gene: TRBV4-1
clone size: few

CDR3 DNA: TGCGCCAGCAGCCAAGAAGTTCGGGACACTTCCTATGGCTACACCTTC
CDR3 protein: CASSQEVRDTSYGYTF
J gene: TRBJ1-2
D gene: .
V gene: TRBV4-3
clone size: few

CDR3 DNA: TGTGCCAGCACCCAGGACCCCCGCCCTAATTCACCCCTCCACTTT
CDR3 protein: CASTQDPRPNSPLHF
J gene: TRBJ1-6
D gene: .
V gene: TRBV28
clone size: many

CDR3 DNA: TGTGCCAGCAGCGCGATCTCTAGCGGGGGGGCAGGTGAGCAGTTCTTC
CDR3 protein: CASSAISSGGAGEQFF
J gene: TRBJ2-1
D gene: TRBD2
V gene: TRBV7-2
clone size: .

CDR3 DNA: TGTGCCAGCAGCTTCGGGAGTCAGAACACTGAAGCTTTCTTT
CDR3 protein: CASSFGSQNTEAFF
J gene: TRBJ1-1
D gene: .
V gene: TRBV7-6
clone size: many

CDR3 DNA: TGTGCCAGCAGCTTATTCTTCCGGGTCACAGATACGCAGTATTTT
CDR3 protein: CASSLFFRVTDTQYF
J gene: TRBJ2-3
D gene: .
V gene: TRBV7-2
clone size: .

CDR3 DNA: TGTGCCAGCAGCTCAAACATGAACACTGAAGCTTTCTTT
CDR3 protein: CASSSNMNTEAFF
J gene: TRBJ1-1
D gene: .
V gene: TRBV11-3
clone size: many

CDR3 DNA: TGCAGCGTTGATCCAACAGGGGGCGGCGAGCAGTACTTC
CDR3 protein: CSVDPTGGGEQYF
J gene: TRBJ2-7
D gene: TRBD1
V gene: TRBV29-1
clone size: .

CDR3 DNA: TGTGCCAGCAGCCCCCCACCGCAGGGGGGGTGGGAAGAGAGGTCCAAAAACATTCAGTACTTC
CDR3 protein: CASSPPPQGGWEERSKNIQYF
J gene: TRBJ2-4
D gene: .
V gene: TRBV28
clone size: .

CDR3 DNA: TGTGCCAGCAGCCGACTAGCGGGCGAAGAGACCCAGTACTTC
CDR3 protein: CASSRLAGEETQYF
J gene: TRBJ2-5
D gene: TRBD2
V gene: TRBV6-5
clone size: few

CDR3 DNA: TGTGCCAGCAGCCCTAGGACACAGGCCTACGAGCAGTACTTC
CDR3 protein: CASSPRTQAYEQYF
J gene: TRBJ2-7
D gene: .
V gene: TRBV11-1
clone size: many

CDR3 DNA: TGTACAAGTCGCTCCGATAACTGGGGGACAACCTTACGGAATGGCTACACCTTC
CDR3 protein: CTSRSDNWGTTLRNGYTF
J gene: TRBJ1-2
D gene: .
V gene: TRBV12-2
clone size: once